The rows below give T cell receptor beta chains drawn from one sample of a study of blood T cell repertoires in COVID-19. Assay used: immunoSEQ multiplex PCR; TCRdb lists only in-frame clones, some missing. The sample holds some 130,000 clones, around nine tenths seen once. Sequenced material: peripheral blood. Source of these receptors: a man in his 60s with COVID-19, enrolled during active disease. CDR3s include the opening cysteine and the closing phenylalanine or tryptophan. A D gene is named only where the DNA matches it firmly. Some rows have no size entry. The others give once, few or many, or a class for an expanded clone.

d_call	v_call	j_call	cdr3_length	clone_size	cdr3_nt	cdr3_aa
TRBD1	TRBV27	TRBJ1-1	17	NA	TGTGCCAGCAGTCCGCGGACAGGGGGCAATTGGAACACTGAAGCTTTCTTT	CASSPRTGGNWNTEAFF
NA	TRBV6-2/TRBV6-3	TRBJ1-2	16	NA	TGTGCCAGCAGTTACTCTCGAAGAGGGCTCGGCTATGGCTACACCTTC	CASSYSRRGLGYGYTF
TRBD1	TRBV6-4	TRBJ1-3	20	NA	TGTGCCACCACTTCACATGTACGGGACAGGGGCCCCTTCTCTGGAAACACCATATATTTT	CATTSHVRDRGPFSGNTIYF
TRBD1	TRBV19	TRBJ1-1	15	NA	TGTGCCAGTAGTATAACAGGGGCGATGAACACTGAAGCTTTCTTT	CASSITGAMNTEAFF
TRBD1	TRBV7-3	TRBJ1-2	14	few	TGTGCCAGCAGCTTAAATACAGGGGGAGATGGCTACACCTTC	CASSLNTGGDGYTF
TRBD1	TRBV5-1	TRBJ1-4	16	NA	TGCGCCAGCAGCCAGGGACAGGGACCAACTAATGAAAAACTGTTTTTT	CASSQGQGPTNEKLFF
NA	TRBV3-1/TRBV3-2	TRBJ1-6	17	few	TGTGCCAGCAGCCAATTCCCGGGCGGGACCGGGGATTCACCCCTCCACTTT	CASSQFPGGTGDSPLHF
TRBD1	TRBV2	TRBJ1-2	13	NA	TGTGCCAGCACGCTGGGGACAGAGTCGGGCTACACCTTC	CASTLGTESGYTF
NA	TRBV7-9	TRBJ2-1	14	NA	TGTGCCAGCAGCTTAGGCACGGGGATCAATGAGCAGTTCTTC	CASSLGTGINEQFF
NA	TRBV19	TRBJ1-5	15	NA	TGTGCCAGTAGTATAATTTCCCTTTCGGGGCAGCCCCAGCATTTT	CASSIISLSGQPQHF
TRBD1	TRBV6-2/TRBV6-3	TRBJ1-4	20	NA	TGTGCCAGCAGTTACTCGATCGGGGACAGCGGACTTTCAACTAATGAAAAACTGTTTTTT	CASSYSIGDSGLSTNEKLFF
TRBD2	TRBV5-1	TRBJ2-1	14	once	TGCGCCAGCAGCAGCGGGAGCTCCTACAATGAGCAGTTCTTC	CASSSGSSYNEQFF
NA	TRBV14	TRBJ2-2	14	NA	TGTGCCAGCAGCTGGACAGCGAACACCGGGGAGCTGTTTTTT	CASSWTANTGELFF
NA	TRBV5-1	TRBJ1-3	16	NA	TGCGCCAGCAGCTTGAATGCCTTTGGAGGGCGAGACACCATATATTTT	CASSLNAFGGRDTIYF
TRBD1	TRBV11-2	TRBJ2-1	14	NA	TGTGCCAGCACACAGGGGGCGCGGGGCAATGAGCAGTTCTTC	CASTQGARGNEQFF
NA	TRBV5-5	TRBJ1-3	16	NA	TGTGCCAGCAGCTTGAGGGGCGGACCCTCTGGAAACACCATATATTTT	CASSLRGGPSGNTIYF
TRBD1	TRBV3-1/TRBV3-2	TRBJ2-7	14	NA	TGTGCCAGCAGCCAAGGACAGGGTAACGACGAGCAGTACTTC	CASSQGQGNDEQYF
NA	TRBV18	TRBJ1-1	12	NA	TGTGCCAGCTCACCACGGGCGGGTGAAGCTTTCTTT	CASSPRAGEAFF
NA	TRBV19	TRBJ2-2	12	many	TGTGCCAGTAGTAAAGGGGGCGGGGAGCTGTTTTTT	CASSKGGGELFF
TRBD1	TRBV5-1	TRBJ1-1	16	NA	TGCGCCAGCAGCTTGGGGGACAGGGGGGCGAACACTGAAGCTTTCTTT	CASSLGDRGANTEAFF
NA	TRBV27	TRBJ2-3	14	NA	TGTGCCAGCAGTTTAAGCAGATTAGCAAATACGCAGTATTTT	CASSLSRLANTQYF
TRBD1	TRBV28	TRBJ2-1	14	NA	TGTGCCACCACCCCACAGGGGTCCTACAATGAGCAGTTCTTC	CATTPQGSYNEQFF
TRBD1	TRBV2	TRBJ1-2	12	NA	TGTGCCAGCAGTGGTCAGGGGGATGGCTACACCTTC	CASSGQGDGYTF
NA	TRBV7-3	TRBJ1-2	13	NA	TGTGCCAGCAGCTTTGGCGGTGACTATGGCTACACCTTC	CASSFGGDYGYTF
NA	TRBV5-6	TRBJ1-5	15	NA	TGTGCCAGCAGCTTGGCGGGAGGGAACAATCAGCCCCAGCATTTT	CASSLAGGNNQPQHF
TRBD1	TRBV5-1	TRBJ2-7	14	once	TGCGCCAGCAGCTGGGGACAGACAGCCTACGAGCAGTACTTC	CASSWGQTAYEQYF
NA	TRBV10-3	TRBJ1-5	14	NA	TGTGCCACCGAACGTGGAGGGAGCAATCAGCCCCAGCATTTT	CATERGGSNQPQHF
NA	TRBV5-1	TRBJ1-1	16	NA	TGCGCCAGCTCTCCCTTGGGGGGGCTTGGGAACACTGAAGCTTTCTTT	CASSPLGGLGNTEAFF
TRBD1	TRBV2	TRBJ2-7	15	NA	TGTGCCAGCAGCGTGACAGGGAAAGTTGGCTACGAGCAGTACTTC	CASSVTGKVGYEQYF
TRBD2	TRBV19	TRBJ2-7	15	few	TGTGCCAGTAGAGTAGGCGTCGGGGGGGCCTACGAGCAGTACTTC	CASRVGVGGAYEQYF
NA	TRBV11-2	TRBJ1-2	14	NA	TGTGCCAGCAGCCCCGCTCGGCGCGGCTATGGCTACACCTTC	CASSPARRGYGYTF
NA	TRBV7-9	TRBJ1-3	18	NA	TGTGCCAGCAGCCTCCCCAGCGTGGAGGGAGACTCTGGAAACACCATATATTTT	CASSLPSVEGDSGNTIYF
NA	TRBV7-8	TRBJ1-2	14	NA	TGTGCCAGCAGTCTACTAAATCAGGGGACTGGCTACACCTTC	CASSLLNQGTGYTF
NA	TRBV9	TRBJ1-1	14	NA	TGTGCCAGCAGCTCACAGGGAGTAAACACTGAAGCTTTCTTT	CASSSQGVNTEAFF
NA	TRBV11-2	TRBJ2-5	13	NA	TGTGCCAGCAGCTTAGACTTCCCTCCGACCCAGTACTTC	CASSLDFPPTQYF
TRBD2	TRBV10-3	TRBJ2-2	22	few	TGTGCCATCAGTGAGTCGAAATTTCCCGGGACTAGCGGGGGGAAGAACACCGGGGAGCTGTTTTTT	CAISESKFPGTSGGKNTGELFF
TRBD1	TRBV2	TRBJ2-1	13	NA	TGTGCCAGCAGTGTGACAGGGGTAGATGAGCAGTTCTTC	CASSVTGVDEQFF
TRBD2	TRBV7-2	TRBJ2-1	13	NA	TGTGCCAGCAGCAGGACTAGTTTCAATGAGCAGTTCTTC	CASSRTSFNEQFF
TRBD1	TRBV6-5	TRBJ2-1	16	NA	TGTGCCAGCAGTTTCAGACAGGGGAGTCTCCACAATGAGCAGTTCTTC	CASSFRQGSLHNEQFF
NA	TRBV30	TRBJ1-6	13	NA	TGTGCCTGGGTAGGACAGACTGGGACACCCCTCCACTTT	CAWVGQTGTPLHF
NA	TRBV4-2	TRBJ1-2	13	NA	TGTGCCAGCAGCCAAGAGGGGACGGTTGGAGGGACCTTC	CASSQEGTVGGTF
NA	TRBV12-3/TRBV12-4	TRBJ1-2	13	NA	TGTGCCAGCAGTTTCGGGGAGGCCTATGGCTACACCTTC	CASSFGEAYGYTF
TRBD1	TRBV3-1/TRBV3-2	TRBJ2-7	12	NA	TGTGCCAGCAGCTCCTCAGGGGGAGAGCAGTACTTC	CASSSSGGEQYF